This T cell receptor (beta chain) was sequenced for a study of CD8 T cells in Susac syndrome. CD8+ and CD4+ T cells from blood underwent TCR beta sequencing, which was carried out in a high-throughput format. Control patients had untreated stable or active relapsing-remitting multiple sclerosis by revised McDonald criteria. It was negative isolation that provided the CD8+ and CD4+ T cells, whereas TEMRA cells were enriched by FACS. RNA in amounts of roughly 0.5 to 1 ug was reverse transcribed with random hexamers. Amplification of TCR beta CDR3 was carried out by immunoSEQ multiplex PCR, which covered 54 Vbeta and 13 Jbeta segments. TCRdb passed the immunoSEQ multiplex PCR reads through MiXCR, listing each CDR3 protein once. The sample includes 150,000 to 250,000 distinct CDR3 sequences, 90% to 95% of them seen just once. V gave up 0 bases and J gave up 6 bases; unmatched junction bases: 12. The CDR3 consists of 16 residues. Germline CDR1 GTSNPN, CDR2 SVGIG (reference sequence).

This chain uses TRBV30 with TRBJ2-7; 9 bases match TRBD2. This clonotype was obtained from a human donor with multiple sclerosis. The sample comprised CD4+ T cells from PBMCs. The CDR3: CAWSVGLAGFPAEQYF. The CDR3 DNA sequence: TGTGCCTGGAGTGTAGGGCTAGCGGGATTCCCCGCCGAGCAGTACTTC.